This T cell receptor (beta chain) stems from a study of shared clonotypes between healthy human individuals. Study-wide points: Generally, naive subsets came out with larger estimated richness than memory subsets.

Comments on this clone: The antigen is not known. The sample has other DNA sequences that encode this CDR3 too.

Only CD45RO-negative cells positively selected for CCR7 counted as naive CD8 cells, so terminally differentiated effector memory CD45RA+ cells were excluded. Every donor, a Caucasian adult, lived in Nashville, Tennessee. This CDR3 has 12 residues. Germline CDR1 and CDR2: SQVTM and ANQGSEA. V was shortened by 6 bases and J by 3 bases, with 12 bases between the two germline ends. Per the original data handling: Filtering was not the same, since immunoSEQ gave junction-only sequences without quality scores. Repertoires were generated with immunoSEQ multiplex PCR, while TCRdb's copy carries only in-frame clones and drops some. V, J and clone size derive from that table, while D and trimming were established from the DNA sequence. The table lists around 1.9 million clones, around 93% of them singletons.

The receptor was isolated from a man aged 18 to 30 in good health. Some clones in this sample may be carry-over from other donors' samples. The chain links TRBV29-1 to TRBJ2-7; D is perhaps TRBD1 or TRBD2 (5 bases each). The sequencing input was naive CD8+ T cells from PBMCs. CDR3: CSVLGTVYEQYF. The CDR3 coding sequence is TGCAGCGTGCTAGGGACCGTCTACGAGCAGTACTTC.